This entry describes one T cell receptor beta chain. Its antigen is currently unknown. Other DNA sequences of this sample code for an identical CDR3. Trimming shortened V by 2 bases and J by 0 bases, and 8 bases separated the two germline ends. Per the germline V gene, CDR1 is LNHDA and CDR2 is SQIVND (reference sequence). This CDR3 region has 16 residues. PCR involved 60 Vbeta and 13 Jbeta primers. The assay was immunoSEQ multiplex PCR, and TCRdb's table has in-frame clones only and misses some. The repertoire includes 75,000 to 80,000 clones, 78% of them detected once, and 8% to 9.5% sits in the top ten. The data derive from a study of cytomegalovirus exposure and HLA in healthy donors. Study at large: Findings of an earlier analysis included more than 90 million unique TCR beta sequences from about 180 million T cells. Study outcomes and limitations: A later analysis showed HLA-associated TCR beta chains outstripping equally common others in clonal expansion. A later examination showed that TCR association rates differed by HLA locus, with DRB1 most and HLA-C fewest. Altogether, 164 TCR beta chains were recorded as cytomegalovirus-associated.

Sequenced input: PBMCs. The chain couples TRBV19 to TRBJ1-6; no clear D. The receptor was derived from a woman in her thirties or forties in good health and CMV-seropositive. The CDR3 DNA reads TGTGCCAGTAGTATACACCGGAGCTCCTATAATTCACCCCTCCACTTT. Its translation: CASSIHRSSYNSPLHF.